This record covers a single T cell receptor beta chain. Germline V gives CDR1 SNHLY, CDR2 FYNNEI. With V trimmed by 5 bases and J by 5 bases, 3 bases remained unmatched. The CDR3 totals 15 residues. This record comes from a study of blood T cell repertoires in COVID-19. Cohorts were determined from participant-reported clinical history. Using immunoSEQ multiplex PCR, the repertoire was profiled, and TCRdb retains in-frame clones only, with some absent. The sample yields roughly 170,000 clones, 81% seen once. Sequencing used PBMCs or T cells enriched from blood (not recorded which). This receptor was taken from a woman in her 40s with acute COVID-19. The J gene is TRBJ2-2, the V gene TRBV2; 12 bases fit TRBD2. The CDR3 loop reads CASSLTSGSTGELFF. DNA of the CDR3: TGTGCCAGCAGTCTGACTAGCGGGAGTACCGGGGAGCTGTTTTTT.